The 10 T cell receptor beta chains below were found in one sample sequenced in a study of beta chain features in type 1 diabetes. Of the isolated RNA, all was reverse transcribed, and so the sequenced material was expressed TCRB transcripts. Produced via immunoSEQ multiplex PCR; TCRdb's table is partial and in-frame only. This sample yields around 200,000 clones, of which 10% to 15% are seen a single time; approximately 0.64% belongs to the top ten. The specimen was central memory CD4+ T cells from blood. Receptors were obtained from a woman younger than 30 in good health.

The table lists this clone with a few counts. V is TRBV18 and J is TRBJ2-7; D is perhaps TRBD2 (5 bases). Deletions cut 4 bases from V and 0 bases from J, with 7 bases between. CDR1 KGHSH and CDR2 LQKENI come from the germline V gene. The CDR3 extends over 13 amino acids. DNA for the CDR3: TGTGCCAGCTCACTCGAGGGCTCCTACGAGCAGTACTTC. It encodes CASSLEGSYEQYF.

This clone has only a few counts. Here the CDR3 DNA reads TGTGCCAGCAGCTTTACACGGAACACTGAAGCTTTCTTT. Encoded protein: CASSFTRNTEAFF. The chain couples TRBV7-2 to TRBJ1-1; the D is unclear. The V gene lost 3 bases and the J gene lost 1 base, with 6 bases spanning the gap. Germline-derived CDR1 and CDR2 are SGHTA and FQGNSA. CDR3 length equals 13 residues.

Points on this clone: This specimen includes other DNA sequences encoding the same CDR3. The chain combines TRBV5-1 with TRBJ2-7, with 7 bases that match TRBD1. The CDR3 sequence is 13 residues long. The junction had 3 bases not matched to a gene; V was cut back by 4 bases and J by 2 bases. Germline V gene lookup returns CDR1 SGHRS and CDR2 YFSETQ. CDR3 in DNA: TGCGCCAGCAGCCCAGGGACAGCCTACGAGCAGTACTTC. Translating it yields CASSPGTAYEQYF.

This chain uses TRBV5-1 with TRBJ2-1, with 9 bases that match TRBD2. The CDR3 is 16 residues long. Trimming took 1 base from V and 3 from J; bases not matched to a gene: 5. Germline V CDR1 and CDR2: SGHRS, YFSETQ. The CDR3 DNA sequence: TGCGCCAGCAGCTTGAATCTAGCGGGAAACTACAATGAGCAGTTCTTC. Its translation is CASSLNLAGNYNEQFF.

This clone was counted between two and nine times. The gene calls are TRBV19 and TRBJ1-5; a possible D gene is TRBD1 (6 bases). The CDR3 is 14 residues long. Trimming took 5 bases from V and 6 from J, leaving 14 bases between them. Germline CDR1 reads LNHDA; CDR2 reads SQIVND (reference sequence). This CDR3 is CASSLKGGVQPQHF. The CDR3 nucleotides are TGTGCCAGTAGTCTTAAAGGGGGGGTTCAGCCCCAGCATTTT.

This clone occurred a few times. The V gene is TRBV5-1, the J gene TRBJ2-7; 7 nucleotides line up with TRBD2. The CDR3 runs to 14 residues. Per germline, CDR1 SGHRS and CDR2 YFSETQ. V was pared by 0 bases and J by 7 bases, with 7 bases of the junction left unmatched. The CDR3 region is CASSLVSGGGEQYF. The CDR3 DNA reads TGCGCCAGCAGCTTGGTGTCGGGAGGTGGGGAGCAGTACTTC.

There are a few counts of this clone. The CDR3 region has the DNA TGTGCCAGCAGTGATGGGACTAGCGGACACAATGAGCAGTTCTTC. Amino acid sequence: CASSDGTSGHNEQFF. The chain employs TRBV6-4 and TRBJ2-1; 11 bases are a match to TRBD2. Germline CDR1 is MRHNA and CDR2 is SNTAGT. V dropped 3 bases and J dropped 5; count of bases not matched to a gene: 3. CDR3 length: 15 residues.

V usage is TRBV7-2 and J usage is TRBJ2-4; a possible D gene is TRBD1 (5 bases). Germline loops: CDR1 SGHTA, CDR2 FQGNSA. Trimming removed 2 bases from V and 5 bases from J, with 13 bases in between. The CDR3 spans 15 residues. CDR3 loop: CASSLLGSGQNIQYF. Here the CDR3 DNA reads TGTGCCAGCAGCTTACTTGGGTCAGGGCAAAACATTCAGTACTTC.

The CDR3, as DNA: TGTGCCAGCAGCTTGGCCAGGACTAGCGTGGACCTGTGGAATGAGCAGTTCTTC. Residues: CASSLARTSVDLWNEQFF. The chain joins TRBV5-6 to TRBJ2-1; TRBD2 aligns across 9 bases. The CDR3 loop spans 18 amino acids. The germline gives CDR1 SGHDT, CDR2 YYEEEE. V dropped 0 bases and J dropped 7; count of bases not matched to a gene: 14.

The gene calls are TRBV6-5 and TRBJ2-5; 9 nucleotides agree with TRBD2. Germline CDR1 is MNHEY and CDR2 is SVGAGI. This CDR3 is 14 amino acids long. The junction had 8 bases not matched to a gene; V was cut back by 7 bases and J by 5 bases. The CDR3 DNA reads as TGTGCCAGCAATCGGCGGGAGGGCCGGGAGACCCAGTACTTC. Residues: CASNRREGRETQYF.